The 5 T cell receptor beta chains in this list originate from one sample, sequenced in a study of T cell changes during pregnancy in multiple sclerosis. The data were produced by immunoSEQ multiplex PCR, yet TCRdb's version contains in-frame clones alone and is incomplete. The sample gives about 75,000 clones, around 94% of which show up once; less than 0.15% is in the top ten. The starting material was CD4+ T cells from peripheral blood mononuclear cells, obtained after pregnancy. These TCRs come from a female donor with multiple sclerosis, enrolled in a pregnancy study.

The genes are TRBV5-4 and TRBJ2-3, with 8 nucleotides matching TRBD1. Per germline, CDR1 SGHNT and CDR2 YYREEE (reference sequence). The V segment lost 5 bases and the J segment 4 bases; nucleotides outside the gene matches: 9. The CDR3 runs to 15 residues. The CDR3 nucleotides read TGTGCCAGCAGTGACGGACAGGGCCGCCCAGATACGCAGTATTTT. Protein product: CASSDGQGRPDTQYF.

The chain is built from TRBV19 and TRBJ2-2, with D maybe TRBD1 (6 bases). This CDR3 has 13 residues. Deletions cut 9 bases from V and 8 bases from J, with 16 bases between. The V gene's germline CDR1 is LNHDA and CDR2 SQIVND (reference sequence). The CDR3 nucleotides are TGTGCCAGCAGGGGAATCGGTGCTGGGGAGCTGTTTTTT. It is translated as CASRGIGAGELFF.

V and J are TRBV28 and TRBJ2-7, with D unresolved. The length of the CDR3 is 17 residues. Per the germline V gene, CDR1 is MDHEN and CDR2 is SYDVKM. Trimming took 8 bases from V and 1 from J, leaving 24 bases between them. The DNA of the CDR3 is TGTGCCAGCCGAGTTCAAGGTCGCAGGCCAATATCCTACGAGCAGTACTTC. As protein: CASRVQGRRPISYEQYF.

This sequence joins TRBV14 and TRBJ2-5; no clear D. Trimming shortened V by 5 bases and J by 5 bases, and 12 bases separated the two germline ends. This CDR3 has 13 amino acids. CDR1 is SGHDN and CDR2 is FVKESK in the germline V gene. In nucleotides, the CDR3 is TGTGCCAGCAGCAAGAATCTACGGGAGACCCAGTACTTC. Translating it yields CASSKNLRETQYF.

The rearrangement uses TRBV28 and TRBJ2-6; the D gene is possibly TRBD1 (6 bases). V shed 5 bases and J shed 0 bases, with 11 bases lying between them. CDR1 MDHEN and CDR2 SYDVKM come from the germline V gene. The CDR3 is 16 amino acids. The CDR3 DNA reads as TGTGCCAGCAGTCGGACAGATTTCTCTGGGGCCAACGTCCTGACTTTC. Protein sequence: CASSRTDFSGANVLTF. The full variable domain, with the rest looked up from reference TRBV28 and TRBJ2-6, is DVKVTQSSRYLVKRTGEKVFLECVQDMDHENMFWYRQDPGLGLRLIYFSYDVKMKEKGDIPEGYSVSREKKERFSLILESASTNQTSMYLCASSRTDFSGANVLTFGAGSRLTVL.